This is a list of T cell receptor beta chains from one sample in a study of blood T cell repertoires in COVID-19. Sequenced by immunoSEQ multiplex PCR; TCRdb stores in-frame clones only, minus some. This sample has more than 6,000 clones, with 86% found just once. Sequencing was carried out using peripheral blood. The receptors derive from a human donor with active COVID-19. The donor label of this sample is uncertain. Both conserved end residues are part of each CDR3. Fields, in order: CDR3 DNA, CDR3 protein, V gene, clone size, D gene, J gene. A D gene is named only where the DNA matches it firmly. Clone size appears in some rows only: once, few, many, or a class for an expanded clone.

TGTGCCAGCAGCTACTTGGCGCGGCTTTGGAATGAGCAGTTCTTC | CASSYLARLWNEQFF | TRBV3-1/TRBV3-2 | . | . | TRBJ2-1
TGTGCCTGGAAACCCGGCTATAATTCACCCCTCCACTTT | CAWKPGYNSPLHF | TRBV30 | . | . | TRBJ1-6
TGTGCCAGCAGCTCCGAGGGGGCGCCCCAAGAGACCCAGTACTTC | CASSSEGAPQETQYF | TRBV11-3 | . | TRBD1 | TRBJ2-5
TGTGCCAGCAGTTACTCGAGGGACAGCTACGAGCAGTACTTC | CASSYSRDSYEQYF | TRBV6-5 | . | TRBD1 | TRBJ2-7
TGTGCCACCAGCAGAGATGGGGGCACCGAGCAGTACTTC | CATSRDGGTEQYF | TRBV15 | . | . | TRBJ2-7
TGTGCCAGCAGCCAACGGACAGCAACGAACACCGGGGAGCTGTTTTTT | CASSQRTATNTGELFF | TRBV14 | once | . | TRBJ2-2
TGCAGCGTTGAGACAGGGGGAACGACCCAGTACTTC | CSVETGGTTQYF | TRBV29-1 | . | TRBD1 | TRBJ2-5
TGTGCCAGCAGCGGGCTTGGTGAGCAGTTCTTC | CASSGLGEQFF | TRBV11-3 | . | . | TRBJ2-1
TGTGCCAGCAGTTACTCGATTACTAGCGGGGTGGGTCAGTTCTTC | CASSYSITSGVGQFF | TRBV6-6 | . | TRBD2 | TRBJ2-1
TGTGCCAGCAGCTTACCTCTCCGACTAGCGGGGGGTGTGGATGAGCAGTTCTTC | CASSLPLRLAGGVDEQFF | TRBV7-9 | once | TRBD2 | TRBJ2-1
TGTGCCAGCAGCCCTAGGGAGAAACAGAACACCGGGGAGCTGTTTTTT | CASSPREKQNTGELFF | TRBV9 | . | . | TRBJ2-2
TGTGCCAGCAAGGGCAGGGTGGAAGTGTCCTACAATGAGCAGTTCTTC | CASKGRVEVSYNEQFF | TRBV5-4 | . | . | TRBJ2-1
TGTGCCTGCCCAACACAGGGGTGGAACACCGGGGAGCTGTTTTTT | CACPTQGWNTGELFF | TRBV30 | medium-sized | TRBD1 | TRBJ2-2
TGTGCCACCAGTGATTCGGGGAAAGAGACCCAGTACTTC | CATSDSGKETQYF | TRBV24-1 | . | . | TRBJ2-5
TGTGCCAGCAGCGGACTTCGGGACAGGGTCACAGATACGCAGTATTTT | CASSGLRDRVTDTQYF | TRBV9 | . | TRBD1 | TRBJ2-3
TGTGCCACCCAACCCGCTTTGGCAGGGTTGGGCACTGAAGCTTTCTTT | CATQPALAGLGTEAFF | TRBV24-1 | . | . | TRBJ1-1
TGTGCCAGCAGTGTGGACAGGAATACCTACGAGCAGTACTTC | CASSVDRNTYEQYF | TRBV27 | . | TRBD1 | TRBJ2-7
TGTGCCTGGAAAAATCTCGGGACATATGGCTACACCTTC | CAWKNLGTYGYTF | TRBV30 | . | . | TRBJ1-2
TGTGCCAGCAGTCGCACTAGCGGGGGGAGGGATGAGCAGTTCTTC | CASSRTSGGRDEQFF | TRBV6-5 | . | TRBD2 | TRBJ2-1
TGCGCCAGCAGCCAAGTCGTGACAGGGACCTACGAGCAGTACTTC | CASSQVVTGTYEQYF | TRBV4-1 | . | TRBD1 | TRBJ2-7
TGTGCCAGCAGCCGGTCCGGACAGACCACAGATACGCAGTATTTT | CASSRSGQTTDTQYF | TRBV5-4 | . | . | TRBJ2-3
TGCGCCAGCAGCCAAGACGGGACAGGCCGAAGGGGTGGCTACACCTTC | CASSQDGTGRRGGYTF | TRBV4-1 | . | TRBD1 | TRBJ1-2
TGTGCCAGCAGCTCCCCCGCGGTAAATCAGCCCCAGCATTTT | CASSSPAVNQPQHF | TRBV5-8 | . | . | TRBJ1-5
TGTGCCTGGAGCGTCCGGGGTGGCCATGGCTACACCTTC | CAWSVRGGHGYTF | TRBV30 | . | . | TRBJ1-2
TGTGCCAGCAGTAAGAGCGGGAGGGCCTCCGGGGAGCTGTTTTTT | CASSKSGRASGELFF | TRBV25-1 | . | TRBD2 | TRBJ2-2
TGTGCCAGTAGTACCTGGACTAGCGGTATCTACGAGCAGTACTTC | CASSTWTSGIYEQYF | TRBV19 | . | TRBD2 | TRBJ2-7
TGCGCCAGCAGCCAAGTGGGGGCCTTAAATGAAAAACTGTTTTTT | CASSQVGALNEKLFF | TRBV4-1 | . | . | TRBJ1-4
TGTGCCAGCAGAGGGACAGGGGGACAAAACACCATATATTTT | CASRGTGGQNTIYF | TRBV6-5 | . | TRBD1 | TRBJ1-3
TGCGCCAGCAGCCCCATGGCAGGCTATGGCTACACCTTC | CASSPMAGYGYTF | TRBV10-1 | . | . | TRBJ1-2
TGTGCCAGCAGCTCAACTTCAGGGGTATGGACCGGGGAGCTGTTTTTT | CASSSTSGVWTGELFF | TRBV5-4 | . | . | TRBJ2-2